This T cell receptor beta chain stems from a study of response to subunit inactivated influenza vaccine. Each CDR3 protein is one row after TCRdb ran MiXCR on the RT-PCR reads. Of 500,000 to 600,000 distinct CDR3 sequences detected, approximately 7.7% appear once; the ten largest clones hold roughly 13%. General study findings and limits: Every seasonal influenza vaccination brings in few new T cells, the authors suggested.

V was cut by 2 bases and J by 4 bases, with 14 bases left in between. The CDR3 has 15 residues. Germline V gene sequence: CDR1 MGHRA, CDR2 YSYEKL. As regards this clonotype: No antigen is known for it.

The TCR originated in a man aged 45 to 75 who received an inactivated influenza vaccine. The chain couples TRBV4-1 to TRBJ1-2; D unresolved. Sequencing was performed on PBMCs from blood, taken 23 to 25 months after vaccination. CDR3 residues: CASSQPGSGPYGYTF. The DNA for the CDR3 is TGCGCCAGCAGCCAACCCGGGAGCGGACCCTATGGCTACACCTTC.